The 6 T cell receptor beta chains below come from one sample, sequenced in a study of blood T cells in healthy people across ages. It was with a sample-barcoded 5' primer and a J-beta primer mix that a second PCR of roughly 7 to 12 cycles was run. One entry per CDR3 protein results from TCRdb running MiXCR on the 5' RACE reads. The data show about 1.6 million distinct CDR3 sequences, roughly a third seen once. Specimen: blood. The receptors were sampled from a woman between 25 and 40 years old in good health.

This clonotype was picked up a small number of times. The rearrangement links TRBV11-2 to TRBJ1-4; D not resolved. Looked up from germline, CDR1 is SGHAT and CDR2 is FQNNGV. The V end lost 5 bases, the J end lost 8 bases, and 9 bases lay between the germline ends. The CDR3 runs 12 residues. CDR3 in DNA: TGTGCCAGCAGCCGATTAGCCGAAAAACTGTTTTTT. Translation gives CASSRLAEKLFF.

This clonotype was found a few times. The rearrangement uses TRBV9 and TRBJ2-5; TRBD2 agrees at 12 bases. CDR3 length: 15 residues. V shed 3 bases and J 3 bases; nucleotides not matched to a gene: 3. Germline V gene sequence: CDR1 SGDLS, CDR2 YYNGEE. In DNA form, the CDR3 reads TGTGCCAGCAGCGGATCTAGCGGGGGGGAAGAGACCCAGTACTTC. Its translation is CASSGSSGGEETQYF.

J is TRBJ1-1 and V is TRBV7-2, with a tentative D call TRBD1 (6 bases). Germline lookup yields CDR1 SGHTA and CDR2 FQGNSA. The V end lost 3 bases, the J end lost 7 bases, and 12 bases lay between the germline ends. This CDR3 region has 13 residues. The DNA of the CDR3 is TGTGCCAGCAGCTTTTTTGTACAGGGTGAAGCTTTCTTT. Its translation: CASSFFVQGEAFF.

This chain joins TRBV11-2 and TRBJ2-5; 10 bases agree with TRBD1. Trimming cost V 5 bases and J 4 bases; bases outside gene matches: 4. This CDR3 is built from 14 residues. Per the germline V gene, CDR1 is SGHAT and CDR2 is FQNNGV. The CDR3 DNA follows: TGTGCCAGCAGCGCCGGACAGGGGGTAGAGACCCAGTACTTC. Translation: CASSAGQGVETQYF.

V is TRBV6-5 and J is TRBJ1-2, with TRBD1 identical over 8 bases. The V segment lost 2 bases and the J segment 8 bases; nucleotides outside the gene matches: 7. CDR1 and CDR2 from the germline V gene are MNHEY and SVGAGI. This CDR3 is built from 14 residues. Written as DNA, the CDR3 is TGTGCCAGCAGTTACGGACAGGGCTCGCCCGGCTACACCTTC. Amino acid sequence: CASSYGQGSPGYTF.

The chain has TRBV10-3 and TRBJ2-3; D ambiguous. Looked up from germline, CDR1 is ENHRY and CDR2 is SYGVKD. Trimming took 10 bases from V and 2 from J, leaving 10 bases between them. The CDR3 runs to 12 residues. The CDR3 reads CATLDLTDTQYF. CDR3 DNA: TGTGCCACCCTGGACCTCACAGATACGCAGTATTTT.